The source of this T cell receptor beta chain is a study of T cells in Graves' hyperthyroidism and ophthalmopathy. Study details: Peripheral blood was drawn at first diagnosis, prior to all treatment. Study-wide results and caveats: With a median lead of approximately 6.4 months before onset, the model predicted ophthalmopathy.

V trimming: 1 base; J trimming: 3 bases; junction bases outside the gene matches: 6. The CDR3 consists of 17 residues. The V gene's germline CDR1 is SGHTA and CDR2 FQGNSA. RNA transcripts gave rise to amplified TCR beta CDR3 regions. First-round RT-PCR with HTBI primers amplified the TCR CDR3 region. MiXCR was run by TCRdb on the multiplex PCR reads, yielding one entry per CDR3 protein. The sample lists a few hundred thousand distinct CDR3 sequences; 20% were seen once. Lactation, pregnancy, other autoimmune disease or uncontrolled infection led to exclusion of patients. 9.5 to 10 ml fresh peripheral blood yielded the PBMCs. As for this clonotype: The antigen remains undetermined.

The sample comprised blood. J is TRBJ1-3 and V is TRBV7-2; 10 nucleotides agree with TRBD1. The sequence was obtained from a man between 18 and 35 years old with Graves' hyperthyroidism. The CDR3 loop reads CASSLVAGTGVGNTIYF. CDR3 nucleotides: TGTGCCAGCAGCTTAGTCGCCGGGACAGGGGTTGGAAACACCATATATTTT.